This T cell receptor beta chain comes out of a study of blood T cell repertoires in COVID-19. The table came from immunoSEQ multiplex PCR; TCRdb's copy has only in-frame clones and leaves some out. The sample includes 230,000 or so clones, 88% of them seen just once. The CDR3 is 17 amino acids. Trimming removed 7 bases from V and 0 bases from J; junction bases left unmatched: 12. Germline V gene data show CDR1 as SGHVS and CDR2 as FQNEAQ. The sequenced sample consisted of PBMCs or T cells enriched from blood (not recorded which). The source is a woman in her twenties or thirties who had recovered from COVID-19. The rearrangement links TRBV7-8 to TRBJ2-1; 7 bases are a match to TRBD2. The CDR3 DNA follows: TGTGCCAGCACACAATGGGAGGGGTACTCCTCCTACAATGAGCAGTTCTTC. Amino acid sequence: CASTQWEGYSSYNEQFF.